This TCR beta chain was recovered during a study of T-cell reconstitution after alpha-beta-depleted transplantation in children. The study's findings and limits: Hyperexpanded clones declined; after one year, newly produced T cells mostly supplied diversity. It was surviving recipient T cells and thymic progenitors that gave some patients high TCRbeta diversity at day 60. About two months after transplant, alpha-beta T cells reportedly came from several hundred expanded graft clones.

This clonotype appeared a few times. No antigen is known for it. TCRbeta library construction was performed incorporating unique molecular identifiers. TCRdb redid the calling of the PCR reads with MiXCR, one entry per CDR3 protein. The sample lists 90,000 to 100,000 distinct CDR3 sequences; 20% to 30% were seen once. The V end lost 3 bases, the J end lost 5 bases, and 14 bases lay between the germline ends. CDR1 and CDR2 (germline): KGHSH, LQKENI. The CDR3 spans 15 residues. This specimen was PBMCs, taken before TCRalphabeta/CD19-depleted stem cell transplant. The chain carries TRBV18 and TRBJ2-1; tentatively, D is TRBD2 (5 bases). This receptor was identified in a boy between 2 and 10 years old with acute lymphoblastic leukemia, due to receive a stem cell transplant. The CDR3 DNA follows: TGTGCCAGCTCACCCGCGGGCGGAAGGAACAATGAGCAGTTCTTC. Translating it yields CASSPAGGRNNEQFF.